A single sample is the source of the 9 T cell receptor beta chains below, sequenced in a study of OX40 agonist ivuxolimab in advanced cancers. TCRdb's copy holds only in-frame clones and misses some; the assay was immunoSEQ multiplex PCR. The sample holds some 83,000 clones, around 84% seen once. Specimen: CD4+ or CD8+ T cells sorted from blood, collected in a trial of the OX40 agonist ivuxolimab. The receptors were gathered from an adult with an advanced solid tumor such as melanoma, head and neck, liver or kidney cancer.

The chain uses TRBV19 and TRBJ2-2; no clear D. Germline values: CDR1 LNHDA, CDR2 SQIVND (reference sequence). V was shortened by 6 bases and J by 4 bases, with 9 bases between the two germline ends. This CDR3 comprises 13 residues. The CDR3 here is CASRVRRTGELFF. In DNA form, the CDR3 reads TGTGCCAGTAGGGTAAGACGCACCGGGGAGCTGTTTTTT.

The chain is built from TRBV5-4 and TRBJ2-3; the match to TRBD2 covers 11 bases. V gave up 4 bases and J gave up 1 base; unmatched junction bases: 17. The germline gives CDR1 SGHNT, CDR2 YYREEE (reference sequence). This CDR3 region has 20 residues. The CDR3 is CASSLIIYSGRASRTDTQYF. CDR3 bases: TGTGCCAGCAGCCTAATCATCTATAGCGGGAGGGCCTCACGCACAGATACGCAGTATTTT.

V usage is TRBV6-6 and J usage is TRBJ1-6, with 11 bases lining up with TRBD1. Germline CDR1 and CDR2: MNHNY and SVGAGI (reference sequence). The CDR3 is 15 residues long. V gave up 4 bases and J gave up 7 bases; unmatched junction bases: 3. Here the CDR3 DNA reads TGTGCCAGCAGTTCCAGGGACAGGGGGAATTCACCCCTCCACTTT. This encodes CASSSRDRGNSPLHF.

CDR3 in DNA: TGTGCCAGCAGCCTGGAGAGGTATAGCGGGAGCTACGAGCAGTACTTC. This translates into CASSLERYSGSYEQYF. The chain employs TRBV5-4 and TRBJ2-7, with 9 bases lining up with TRBD2. Germline CDR1 reads SGHNT; CDR2 reads YYREEE (reference sequence). The CDR3 covers 16 residues. V lost 4 bases and J lost 3; bases outside the gene matches: 11.

The chain combines TRBV7-6 with TRBJ2-5; 10 bases line up with TRBD1. V dropped 1 base and J dropped 2; count of bases not matched to a gene: 4. Germline V lookup: CDR1 SGHVS, CDR2 FNYEAQ. This CDR3 comprises 16 residues. CDR3 loop: CASSLGGTGVQETQYF. DNA of the CDR3: TGTGCCAGCAGCTTAGGGGGGACAGGGGTACAAGAGACCCAGTACTTC.

This chain connects TRBV6-6 to TRBJ2-7; D is perhaps TRBD1 or TRBD2 (5 bases each). Looked up from germline, CDR1 is MNHNY and CDR2 is SVGAGI (reference sequence). V lost 6 bases and J lost 5, with 17 bases in between. The CDR3 totals 14 residues. CDR3 nucleotide sequence: TGTGCCAGCAGACCGGAATGGGGGACCCACGAGCAGTACTTC. This codes for CASRPEWGTHEQYF.

This chain joins TRBV19 and TRBJ2-3; 8 positions agree with TRBD1. The CDR3 loop spans 15 amino acids. Germline CDR1 and CDR2: LNHDA and SQIVND (reference sequence). V lost 4 bases, J lost 3 bases, and 6 bases stayed unmatched. In nucleotides, the CDR3 is TGTGCCAGTAGTACCCGGACAGGGATAACAGATACGCAGTATTTT. It specifies CASSTRTGITDTQYF. Together with reference TRBV19 and TRBJ2-3, the CDR3 gives the full variable domain: DGGITQSPKYLFRKEGQNVTLSCEQNLNHDAMYWYRQDPGQGLRLIYYSQIVNDFQKGDIAEGYSVSREKKESFPLTVTSAQKNPTAFYLCASSTRTGITDTQYFGPGTRLTVL.

This sequence joins TRBV2 and TRBJ1-1, with TRBD1 matching over 9 bases. With V trimmed by 6 bases and J by 5 bases, 7 bases remained unmatched. The CDR3 totals 14 residues. CDR1 is SNHLY and CDR2 is FYNNEI in the germline V gene. CDR3 region: CASRFAGQGTEAFF. The CDR3 DNA follows: TGTGCCAGCAGATTCGCGGGACAGGGAACTGAAGCTTTCTTT.

CDR3 sequence reads: CASSLAQGLAQHF. The DNA for the CDR3 is TGTGCCAGCAGCTTAGCACAGGGTCTAGCCCAGCATTTT. The chain employs TRBV7-2 and TRBJ1-5, with D tentatively TRBD1 (6 bases). Deletions cut 0 bases from V and 11 bases from J, with 11 bases between. The V gene's germline CDR1 is SGHTA and CDR2 FQGNSA. This CDR3 contains 13 residues.